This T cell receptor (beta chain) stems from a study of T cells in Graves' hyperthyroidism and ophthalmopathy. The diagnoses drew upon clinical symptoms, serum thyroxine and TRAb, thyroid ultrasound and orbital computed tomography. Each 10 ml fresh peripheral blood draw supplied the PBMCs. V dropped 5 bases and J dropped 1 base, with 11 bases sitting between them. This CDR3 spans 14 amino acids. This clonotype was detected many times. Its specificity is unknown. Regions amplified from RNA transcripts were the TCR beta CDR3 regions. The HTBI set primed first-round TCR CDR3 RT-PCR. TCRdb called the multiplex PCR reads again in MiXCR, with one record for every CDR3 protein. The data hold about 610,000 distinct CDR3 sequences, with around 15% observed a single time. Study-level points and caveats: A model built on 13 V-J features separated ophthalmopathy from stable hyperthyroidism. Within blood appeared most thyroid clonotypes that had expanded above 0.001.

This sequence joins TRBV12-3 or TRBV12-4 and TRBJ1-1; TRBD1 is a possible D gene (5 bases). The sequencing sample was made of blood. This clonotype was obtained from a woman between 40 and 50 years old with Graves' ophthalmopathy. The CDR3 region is CASSEDISNTEAFF. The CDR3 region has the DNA TGTGCCAGCAGTGAGGACATTTCGAACACTGAAGCTTTCTTT.